The clone carrying this TCR beta chain was recorded many times. Antigen unknown. Both iRepertoire HTBI primers and Arm-PCR of CDR3 regions were used to build the TCR beta libraries. One entry per CDR3 protein, called by TCRdb with MiXCR from the multiplex PCR reads. The data hold around 250,000 distinct CDR3 sequences, with around 21% observed a single time. Germline lookup yields CDR1 MNHEY and CDR2 SVGEGT. With 4 bases removed from V and 2 bases from J, the gap between germline ends came to 15 bases. CDR3 length equals 15 residues. The time point was: newly diagnosed GD, antithyroid drugs for less than 3 months. Isolated PBMC RNA provided the starting material for the TCR library. The data are from a study of regulatory T cells in long-lasting Graves disease. Whole-study results and caveats: Fewer public clonotypes were shared by new patients (around 1,000) than by persistent patients (approximately 2,700).

The chain uses TRBV6-2 or TRBV6-3 and TRBJ2-7; no clear D. This specimen was peripheral blood mononuclear cells (PBMCs), taken at new diagnosis, from a patient treated with antithyroid drugs. The origin of this receptor is a female donor with Graves disease. The CDR3 loop is CASSSWLADTYEQYF. The CDR3 DNA sequence: TGTGCCAGCAGTTCCTGGCTTGCGGATACCTACGAGCAGTACTTC.